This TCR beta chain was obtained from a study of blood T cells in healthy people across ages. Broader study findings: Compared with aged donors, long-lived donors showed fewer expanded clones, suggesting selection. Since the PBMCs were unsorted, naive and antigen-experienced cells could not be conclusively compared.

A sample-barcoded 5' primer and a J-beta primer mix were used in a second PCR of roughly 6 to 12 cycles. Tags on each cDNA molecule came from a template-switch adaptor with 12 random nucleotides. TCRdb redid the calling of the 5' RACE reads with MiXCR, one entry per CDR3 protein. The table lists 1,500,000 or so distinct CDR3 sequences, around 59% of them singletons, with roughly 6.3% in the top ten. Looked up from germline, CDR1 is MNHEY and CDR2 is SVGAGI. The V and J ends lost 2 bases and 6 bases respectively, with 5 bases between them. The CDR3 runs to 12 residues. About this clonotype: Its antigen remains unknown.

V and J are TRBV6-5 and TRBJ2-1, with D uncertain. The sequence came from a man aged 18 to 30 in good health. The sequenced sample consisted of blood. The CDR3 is CASSYPPNEQFF. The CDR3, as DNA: TGTGCCAGCAGTTACCCGCCCAATGAGCAGTTCTTC.